The clone carrying this TCR beta chain was seen only once. Germline CDR1 is LNHDA and CDR2 is SQIVND (reference sequence). V trimming: 7 bases; J trimming: 10 bases; junction bases outside the gene matches: 9. This CDR3 spans 15 amino acids. The data are from a study of blood T cell repertoires in COVID-19. Study-wide background: From T cells, B-cell-depleted T cells, or PBMCs came the material, which was cDNA or gDNA.

Original data processing: Counts of nucleated cells, estimated from reference gene primer amplification, were obtained. Assay: immunoSEQ multiplex PCR; the TCRdb copy retains only in-frame clones and omits some. The V and J calls and clone size are taken from that table; D and trimming were inferred from the DNA. The sample has about 300,000 clones, 86% seen once. Sequencing used peripheral blood. This chain joins TRBV19 and TRBJ2-1, with TRBD2 identical over 14 bases. The source is a woman aged 50 to 60 with acute or convalescent COVID-19. The CDR3 region is CASKAGTSGSWEQFF. The CDR3 DNA follows: TGTGCCAGTAAAGCCGGGACTAGCGGGAGCTGGGAGCAGTTCTTC. Together with reference TRBV19 and TRBJ2-1, the CDR3 gives the full variable domain: DGGITQSPKYLFRKEGQNVTLSCEQNLNHDAMYWYRQDPGQGLRLIYYSQIVNDFQKGDIAEGYSVSREKKESFPLTVTSAQKNPTAFYLCASKAGTSGSWEQFFGPGTRLTVL.